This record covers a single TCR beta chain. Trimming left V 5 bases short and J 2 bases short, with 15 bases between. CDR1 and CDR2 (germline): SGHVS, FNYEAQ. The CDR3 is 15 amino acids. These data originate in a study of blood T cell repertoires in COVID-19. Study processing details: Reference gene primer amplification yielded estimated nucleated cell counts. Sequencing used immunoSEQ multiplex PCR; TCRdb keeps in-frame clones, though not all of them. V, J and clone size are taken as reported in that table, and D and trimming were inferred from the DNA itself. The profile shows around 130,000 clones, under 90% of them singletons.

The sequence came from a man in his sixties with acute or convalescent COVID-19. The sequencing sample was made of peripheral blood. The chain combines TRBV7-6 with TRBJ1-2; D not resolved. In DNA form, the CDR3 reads TGTGCCAGCAGCCCCCGAGGAGGAGGCAACTATGGCTACACCTTC. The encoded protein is CASSPRGGGNYGYTF.